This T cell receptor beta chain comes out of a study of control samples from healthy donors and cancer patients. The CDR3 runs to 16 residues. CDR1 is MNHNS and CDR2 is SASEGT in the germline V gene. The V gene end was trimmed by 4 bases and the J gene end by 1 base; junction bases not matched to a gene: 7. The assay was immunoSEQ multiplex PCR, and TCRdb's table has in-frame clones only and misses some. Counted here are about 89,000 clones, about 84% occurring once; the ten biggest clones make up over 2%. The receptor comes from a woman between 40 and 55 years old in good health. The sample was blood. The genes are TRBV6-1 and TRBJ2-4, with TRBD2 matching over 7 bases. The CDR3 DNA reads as TGTGCCAGCAGTGGGGAGGGGAGGGACGCCAAAAACATTCAGTACTTC. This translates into CASSGEGRDAKNIQYF.